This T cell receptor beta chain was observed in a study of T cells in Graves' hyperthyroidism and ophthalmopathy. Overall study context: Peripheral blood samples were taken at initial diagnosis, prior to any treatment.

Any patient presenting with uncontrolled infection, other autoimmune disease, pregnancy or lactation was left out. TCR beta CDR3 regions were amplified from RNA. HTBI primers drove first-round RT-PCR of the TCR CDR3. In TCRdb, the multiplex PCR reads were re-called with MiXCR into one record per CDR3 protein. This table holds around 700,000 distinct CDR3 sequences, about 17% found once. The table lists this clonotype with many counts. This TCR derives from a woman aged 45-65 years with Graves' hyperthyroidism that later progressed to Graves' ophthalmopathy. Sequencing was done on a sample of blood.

The CDR3 nucleotides are TGTGCCAGCAGTGACAGTTACAACTATGGCTACACCTTC. It encodes CASSDSYNYGYTF. The chain uses TRBV2 and TRBJ1-2, with unresolved D. The CDR3 consists of 13 residues. Germline CDR1 reads SNHLY; CDR2 reads FYNNEI. The ends were cut back, 3 bases at V and 2 bases at J, with 7 bases in the middle.